This T cell receptor (beta chain) derives from a study of blood T cell repertoires in COVID-19. Study at large: Both acute and convalescent COVID-19 samples were obtained from the United States, Italy and Spain.

In the study's own analysis: Estimated nucleated cell counts came from reference gene primer amplification. Method: immunoSEQ multiplex PCR; TCRdb's copy keeps in-frame clones and lacks some. V, J and clone size reflect that table, while D and trimming were determined from the DNA. Of fewer than 250,000 clones listed, around four fifths are singletons. In germline, CDR1 is MGHRA, CDR2 YSYEKL. Trimming took off 3 bases at V and 1 base at J, with 15 bases between the two ends. CDR3 size: 16 residues. The origin of this receptor is a middle-aged woman who had been exposed to COVID-19. The sequencing input was PBMCs or T cells enriched from blood (not recorded which). V is TRBV4-1 and J is TRBJ2-5; tentative D call: TRBD1 (5 bases). The CDR3 DNA reads as TGCGCCAGCAGCCACTTTGTCCAGGGCATCCAAGAGACCCAGTACTTC. Translated, it gives CASSHFVQGIQETQYF.